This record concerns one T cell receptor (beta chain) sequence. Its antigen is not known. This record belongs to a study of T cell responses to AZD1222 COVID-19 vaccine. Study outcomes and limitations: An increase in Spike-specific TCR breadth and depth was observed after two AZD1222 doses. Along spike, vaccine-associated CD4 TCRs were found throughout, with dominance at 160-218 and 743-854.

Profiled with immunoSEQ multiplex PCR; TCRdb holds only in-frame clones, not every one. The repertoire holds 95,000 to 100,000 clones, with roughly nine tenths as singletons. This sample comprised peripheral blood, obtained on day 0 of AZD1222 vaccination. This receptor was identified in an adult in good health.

The CDR3 is CASTEQFF. CDR3 nucleotide sequence: TGTGCCAGCACTGAGCAGTTCTTC. V and J are TRBV11-2 and TRBJ2-1; D gene uncertain. The CDR3 runs 8 residues. Per germline, CDR1 SGHAT and CDR2 FQNNGV. V was pared by 7 bases and J by 9 bases, with 1 base between. The variable domain in full, completed from reference TRBV11-2 and TRBJ2-1, reads EAGVAQSPRYKIIEKRQSVAFWCNPISGHATLYWYQQILGQGPKLLIQFQNNGVVDDSQLPKDRFSAERLKGVDSTLKIQPAKLEDSAVYLCASTEQFFGPGTRLTVL.